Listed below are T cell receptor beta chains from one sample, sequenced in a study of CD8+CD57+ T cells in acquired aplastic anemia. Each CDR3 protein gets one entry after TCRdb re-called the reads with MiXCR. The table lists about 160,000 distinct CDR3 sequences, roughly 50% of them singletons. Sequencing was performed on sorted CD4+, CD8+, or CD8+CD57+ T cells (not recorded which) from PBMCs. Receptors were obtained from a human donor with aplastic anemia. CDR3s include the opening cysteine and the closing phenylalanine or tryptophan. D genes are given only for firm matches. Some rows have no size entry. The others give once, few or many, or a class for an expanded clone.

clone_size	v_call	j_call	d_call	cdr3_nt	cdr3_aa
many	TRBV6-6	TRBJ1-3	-	TGTGCCAGCAGTATAGCTGGAAACACCATATATTTT	CASSIAGNTIYF
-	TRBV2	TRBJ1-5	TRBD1	TGTGCCAGCAGTGAAACTAGTGGACAGGGCCATCAGCCCCAGCATTTT	CASSETSGQGHQPQHF
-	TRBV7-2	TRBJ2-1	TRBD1	TGTGCCAGCAGCAAGACAGGGGTCAATGAGCAGTTCTTC	CASSKTGVNEQFF
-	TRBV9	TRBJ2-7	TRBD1	TGTGCCAGCAGCGTTAGGGCAGGGGGTCCCTACGAGCAGTACTTC	CASSVRAGGPYEQYF
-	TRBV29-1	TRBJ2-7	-	TGCAGCGTTTCCCGACAGGAGACCTACGAGCAGTACTTC	CSVSRQETYEQYF
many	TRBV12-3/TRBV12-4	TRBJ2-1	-	TGTGCCAGCAGACTCGACAATGTTTTCTACAATGAGCAGTTCTTC	CASRLDNVFYNEQFF
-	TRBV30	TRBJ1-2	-	TGTGCCTGGGCCCCAGGGGTTCCCTACTATGGCTACACCTTC	CAWAPGVPYYGYTF
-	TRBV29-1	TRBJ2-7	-	TGCAGCGTCGCCCTCGGACCCTCCTACGAGCAGTACTTC	CSVALGPSYEQYF
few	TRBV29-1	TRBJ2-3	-	TGCAGCGTTGAAGATCCCTGGACAACGCAGTATTTT	CSVEDPWTTQYF
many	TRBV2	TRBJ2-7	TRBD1	TGTGCCAGCAGGGACAGGGGAGTCTCCGAGCAGTACTTC	CASRDRGVSEQYF
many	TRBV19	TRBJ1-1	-	TGTGCCAGTAGTATAGCCCCGGCAGGGCGGGCTGAAGCTTTCTTT	CASSIAPAGRAEAFF
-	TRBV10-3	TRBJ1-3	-	TGTGCCATCGCGGCAGCCTCTGGAAACACCATATATTTT	CAIAAASGNTIYF
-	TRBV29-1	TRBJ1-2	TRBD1	TGCAGCGTGGCAGGGGGCACTACGGACTATGGCTACACCTTC	CSVAGGTTDYGYTF
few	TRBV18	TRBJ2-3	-	TGTGCCAGCTCACAACAGGGTGTATGGCCAGATACGCAGTATTTT	CASSQQGVWPDTQYF
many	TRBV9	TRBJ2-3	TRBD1	TGTGCCAGCAGCTTCGGACAGGGAAGCACAGATACGCAGTATTTT	CASSFGQGSTDTQYF
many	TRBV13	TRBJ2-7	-	TGTGCCAGCCGCTCTGCGGCCACCTACGAGCAGTACTTC	CASRSAATYEQYF
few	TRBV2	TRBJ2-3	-	TGTGCCAGCAGTCACGGCGGGGGCACAGATACGCAGTATTTT	CASSHGGGTDTQYF
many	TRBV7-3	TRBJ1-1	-	TGTGCCAGCAGCTTAGGGGAAAGGACTGAAGCTTTCTTT	CASSLGERTEAFF
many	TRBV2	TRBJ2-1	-	TGTGCCAGCCTGGGGAATGAGCAGTTCTTC	CASLGNEQFF
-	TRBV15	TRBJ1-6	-	TGTGCCACCAGCAGGGATCACTCCTATAATTCACCCCTCCACTTT	CATSRDHSYNSPLHF
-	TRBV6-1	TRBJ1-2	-	TGTGCCAGCAGTGTTCAGGGGACGAGCGATGGCTACACCTTC	CASSVQGTSDGYTF
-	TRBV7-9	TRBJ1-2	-	TGTGCCAGCAGCGCAGGGGTTGGCTACACCTTC	CASSAGVGYTF
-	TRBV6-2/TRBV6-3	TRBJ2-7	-	TGTGCCAGCAGTTATGGTGGAGGGGGGTCCGAGCAGTACTTC	CASSYGGGGSEQYF
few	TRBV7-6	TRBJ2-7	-	TGTGCCACCGAAGGGGGGACCAGGGTGATAGTCTACGAGCAGTACTTC	CATEGGTRVIVYEQYF
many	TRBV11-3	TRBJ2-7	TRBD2	TGTGCCAGCAGCTTAGTTGCGGGAGTCTACGAGCAGTACTTC	CASSLVAGVYEQYF
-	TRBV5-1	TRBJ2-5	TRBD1	TGCGCCAGCAGCAGGGGGCTACAAGAGACCCAGTACTTC	CASSRGLQETQYF
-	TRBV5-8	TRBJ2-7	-	TGTGCCAGCGGGGTTACCTATGGCGAGCAGTACTTC	CASGVTYGEQYF
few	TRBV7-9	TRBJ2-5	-	TGTGCCAGCTTAAACCCCCGGGAGACCCAGTACTTC	CASLNPRETQYF
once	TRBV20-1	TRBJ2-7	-	TGCAGTGCTACGCTAGCGAACACCTACGAGCAGTACTTC	CSATLANTYEQYF
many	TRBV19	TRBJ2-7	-	TGTGCCAGTAGTGAGACAGAGTACGAGCAGTACTTC	CASSETEYEQYF
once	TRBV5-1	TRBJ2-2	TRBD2	TGCGCCAGCAGCCGTCGTGTCGCGGGGGGCTCTACCGGGGAGCTGTTTTTT	CASSRRVAGGSTGELFF
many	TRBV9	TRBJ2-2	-	TGTGCCAGCAGCTCGGACCGGGAGCTGTTTTTT	CASSSDRELFF
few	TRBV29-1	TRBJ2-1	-	TGCAGCGTTGAAGATGGGATCGTAAGTGGGAATGAGCAGTTCTTC	CSVEDGIVSGNEQFF
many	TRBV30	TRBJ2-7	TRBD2	TGTGCCTGGGAAGAGGGAGCGGGAGGCTACGAGCAGTACTTC	CAWEEGAGGYEQYF
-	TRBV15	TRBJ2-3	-	TGTGCCACCAGCAGAGTAGGTGATGGTACGCAGTATTTT	CATSRVGDGTQYF
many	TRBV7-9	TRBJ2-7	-	TGTGCCAGCAGCTTAAGCGGTTCCTACGAGCAGTACTTC	CASSLSGSYEQYF
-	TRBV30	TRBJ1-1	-	TGTGCCTGGAAGGTTGTTACTGAAGCTTTCTTT	CAWKVVTEAFF
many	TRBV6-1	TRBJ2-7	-	TGTGCCAGCAGTGATGGGGTTTACTACGAGCAGTACTTC	CASSDGVYYEQYF
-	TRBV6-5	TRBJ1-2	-	TGTGCCAGCAGTTCGGACCGATCTAACTATGGCTACACCTTC	CASSSDRSNYGYTF
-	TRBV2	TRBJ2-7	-	TGTGCCAGCGAGCGAGCGGTCGACGGAGGAGATACGCAGTACTTC	CASERAVDGGDTQYF
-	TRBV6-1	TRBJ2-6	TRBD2	TGTGTCAGCATTCGAGTAAGGGACTATGGGGCCAACGTCCTGACTTTC	CVSIRVRDYGANVLTF